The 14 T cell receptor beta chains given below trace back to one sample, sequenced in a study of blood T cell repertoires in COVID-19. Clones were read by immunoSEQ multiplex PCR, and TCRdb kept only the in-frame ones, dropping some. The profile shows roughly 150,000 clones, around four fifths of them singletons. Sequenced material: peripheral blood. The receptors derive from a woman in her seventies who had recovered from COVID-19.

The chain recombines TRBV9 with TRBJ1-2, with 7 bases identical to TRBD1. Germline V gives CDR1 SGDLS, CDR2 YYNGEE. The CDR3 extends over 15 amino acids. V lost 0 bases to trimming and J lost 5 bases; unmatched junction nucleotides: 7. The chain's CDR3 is CASSVGSGGYYGYTF. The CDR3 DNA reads TGTGCCAGCAGCGTAGGGTCAGGGGGATATTATGGCTACACCTTC.

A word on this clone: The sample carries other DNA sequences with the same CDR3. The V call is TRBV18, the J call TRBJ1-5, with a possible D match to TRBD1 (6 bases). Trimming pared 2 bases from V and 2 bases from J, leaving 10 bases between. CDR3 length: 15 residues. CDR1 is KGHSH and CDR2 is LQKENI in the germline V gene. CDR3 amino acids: CASSPGGGGNQPQHF. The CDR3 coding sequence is TGTGCCAGCTCACCAGGAGGGGGGGGCAATCAGCCCCAGCATTTT.

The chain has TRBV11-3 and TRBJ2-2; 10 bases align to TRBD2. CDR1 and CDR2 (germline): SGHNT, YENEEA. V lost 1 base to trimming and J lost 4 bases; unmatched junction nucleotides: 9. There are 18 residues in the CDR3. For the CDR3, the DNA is TGTGCCAGCAGCTTAGGTCCAGCGGGAGGGCTCGGCACCGGGGAGCTGTTTTTT. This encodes CASSLGPAGGLGTGELFF.

CDR3 sequence (DNA): TGTGCCAGCAGACACCCGGGACAGGGGGGTGAAAAACTGTTTTTT. Its translation: CASRHPGQGGEKLFF. The V gene is TRBV11-2, the J gene TRBJ1-4; 11 bases agree with TRBD1. The CDR3 length is 15 residues. The trim removed 6 bases at V and 7 bases at J, leaving 7 bases unmatched. The germline V gene has CDR1 SGHAT and CDR2 FQNNGV.

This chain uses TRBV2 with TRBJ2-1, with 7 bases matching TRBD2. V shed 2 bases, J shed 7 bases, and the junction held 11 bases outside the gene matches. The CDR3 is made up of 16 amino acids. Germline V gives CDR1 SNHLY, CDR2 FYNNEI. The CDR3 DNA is TGTGCCAGCAGTGAACCTTCGACTAGCCTCCTAAATGAGCAGTTCTTC. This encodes CASSEPSTSLLNEQFF.

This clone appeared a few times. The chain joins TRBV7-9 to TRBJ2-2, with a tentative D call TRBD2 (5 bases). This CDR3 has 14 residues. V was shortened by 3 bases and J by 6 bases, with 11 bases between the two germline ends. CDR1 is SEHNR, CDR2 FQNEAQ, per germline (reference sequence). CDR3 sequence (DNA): TGTGCCAGCAGCTTTCGGGCGGGTTCCGGGGAGCTGTTTTTT. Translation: CASSFRAGSGELFF.

The CDR3 DNA is TGTGCCAGCAGCCAGGGGGGGACTACTCGGCCCCAGCATTTT. Translating gives CASSQGGTTRPQHF. The rearrangement uses TRBV3-1 (or the pseudogene TRBV3-2) and TRBJ1-5, with D maybe TRBD1 (5 bases). V lost 3 bases to trimming and J lost 9 bases, with 15 bases between them. The CDR3 loop spans 14 amino acids. CDR1 is LGHDT, CDR2 YNNKEL, per germline (reference sequence).

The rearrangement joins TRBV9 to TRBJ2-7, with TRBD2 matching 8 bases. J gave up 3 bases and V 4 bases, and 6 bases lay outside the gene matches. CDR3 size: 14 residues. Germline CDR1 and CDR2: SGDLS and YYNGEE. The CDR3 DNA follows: TGTGCCAGCAGCCCCCAAGCGGGAGTCTACGAGCAGTACTTC. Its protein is CASSPQAGVYEQYF.

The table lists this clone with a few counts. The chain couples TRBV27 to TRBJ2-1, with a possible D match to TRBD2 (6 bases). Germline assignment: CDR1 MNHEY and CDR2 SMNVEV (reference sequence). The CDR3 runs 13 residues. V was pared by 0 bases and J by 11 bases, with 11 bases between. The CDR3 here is CASSLSRLVQQFF. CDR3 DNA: TGTGCCAGCAGTTTATCCCGACTAGTTCAGCAGTTCTTC.

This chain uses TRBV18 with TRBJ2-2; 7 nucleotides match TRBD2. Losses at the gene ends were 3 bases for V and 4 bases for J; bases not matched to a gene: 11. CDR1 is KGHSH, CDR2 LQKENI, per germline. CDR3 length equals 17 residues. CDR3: CASSPLPGGISTGELFF. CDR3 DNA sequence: TGTGCCAGCTCACCCCTCCCGGGGGGAATTAGCACCGGGGAGCTGTTTTTT.

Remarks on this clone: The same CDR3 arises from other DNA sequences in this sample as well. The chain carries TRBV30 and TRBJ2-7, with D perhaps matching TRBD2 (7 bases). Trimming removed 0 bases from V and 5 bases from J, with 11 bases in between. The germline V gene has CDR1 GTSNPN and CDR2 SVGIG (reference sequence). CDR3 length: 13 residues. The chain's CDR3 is CAWSVGGGDEQYF. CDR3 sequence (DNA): TGTGCCTGGAGTGTGGGAGGGGGGGACGAGCAGTACTTC.

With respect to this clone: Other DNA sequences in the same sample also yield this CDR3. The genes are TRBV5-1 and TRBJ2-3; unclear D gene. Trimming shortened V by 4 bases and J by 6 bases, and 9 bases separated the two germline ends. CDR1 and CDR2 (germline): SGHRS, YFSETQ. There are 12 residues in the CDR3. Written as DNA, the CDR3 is TGCGCCAGCAGCCCCCCCGGGGATACGCAGTATTTT. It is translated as CASSPPGDTQYF.

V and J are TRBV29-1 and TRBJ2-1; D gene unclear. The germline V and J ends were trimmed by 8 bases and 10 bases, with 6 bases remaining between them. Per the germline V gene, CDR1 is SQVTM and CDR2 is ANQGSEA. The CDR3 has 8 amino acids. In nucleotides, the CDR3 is TGCAGCCACGGGGAGCAGTTCTTC. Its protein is CSHGEQFF.

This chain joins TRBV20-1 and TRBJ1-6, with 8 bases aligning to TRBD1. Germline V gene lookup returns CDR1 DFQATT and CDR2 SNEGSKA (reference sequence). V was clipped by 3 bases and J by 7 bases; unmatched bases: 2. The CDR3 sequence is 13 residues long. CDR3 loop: CSASGTGNSPLHF. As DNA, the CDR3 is TGCAGTGCTAGTGGGACAGGCAATTCACCCCTCCACTTT.